Below, 9 T cell receptor beta chains from the same sample are listed, as sequenced in a study of T cell changes during pregnancy in multiple sclerosis. Profiled with immunoSEQ multiplex PCR; TCRdb holds only in-frame clones, not every one. Of about 44,000 clones in the sample, nearly 90% are singletons; the top ten hold 1.2%. The sample in question was CD4+ T cells from peripheral blood mononuclear cells, obtained after pregnancy. The receptors derive from a female donor with multiple sclerosis, enrolled in a pregnancy study.

The rearrangement links TRBV14 to TRBJ2-2; 12 positions match TRBD1. Germline-derived CDR1 and CDR2 are SGHDN and FVKESK. This CDR3 spans 15 amino acids. J lost 4 bases, V lost 6 bases, and 3 bases had no gene match. The CDR3 sequence is CASRGTGGITGELFF. The CDR3 DNA reads TGTGCCAGCAGAGGGACAGGGGGCATCACCGGGGAGCTGTTTTTT.

CDR3 loop: CASSKSPGTSGKSDEQFF. The CDR3 bases are TGTGCCAGTAGTAAAAGTCCCGGGACTAGCGGGAAGAGCGATGAGCAGTTCTTC. The chain joins TRBV19 to TRBJ2-1; 13 bases map to TRBD2. Germline V gene data show CDR1 as LNHDA and CDR2 as SQIVND (reference sequence). J lost 8 bases, V lost 4 bases, and 14 bases had no gene match. CDR3 length: 18 amino acids.

The chain links TRBV27 to TRBJ1-1; weak D call: TRBD1 (6 bases). There are 13 residues in the CDR3. Germline V gene data show CDR1 as MNHEY and CDR2 as SMNVEV (reference sequence). The V and J ends lost 6 bases and 3 bases respectively, with 11 bases between them. The CDR3 DNA reads TGTGCCAGCAGGAGAGGACAGTACACTGAAGCTTTCTTT. Translating gives CASRRGQYTEAFF.

The chain uses TRBV7-9 and TRBJ2-7, with TRBD2 identical over 13 bases. The V segment lost 1 base and the J segment 1 base; nucleotides outside the gene matches: 10. CDR1 and CDR2 (germline): SEHNR, FQNEAQ (reference sequence). The CDR3 is made up of 19 amino acids. The CDR3 loop is CASSLGGLAGSPLSYEQYF. The CDR3, as DNA: TGTGCCAGCAGCTTAGGGGGACTAGCGGGATCTCCTTTGTCCTACGAGCAGTACTTC.

The V and J genes are TRBV7-9 and TRBJ2-3, with D tentatively TRBD1 (6 bases). CDR1 is SEHNR, CDR2 FQNEAQ, per germline (reference sequence). The V gene lost 5 bases and the J gene lost 3 bases, with 9 bases spanning the gap. The CDR3 consists of 13 residues. This CDR3 is CASSQTGTDTQYF. CDR3 nucleotide sequence: TGTGCCAGCAGCCAAACAGGGACAGATACGCAGTATTTT.

This clone appeared a few times. This chain uses TRBV7-2 with TRBJ2-5, with 8 bases identical to TRBD2. The CDR3 runs to 14 residues. J lost 4 bases, V lost 0 bases, and 1 base had no gene match. Germline-derived CDR1 and CDR2 are SGHTA and FQGNSA. Here the CDR3 DNA reads TGTGCCAGCAGCTTAGCGCGGGAGGTAGAGACCCAGTACTTC. It translates to CASSLAREVETQYF.

The V gene is TRBV14, the J gene TRBJ2-1; D is perhaps TRBD2 (6 bases). The CDR3 has 13 amino acids. V dropped 0 bases and J dropped 9 bases, with 9 bases sitting between them. Germline CDR1 and CDR2: SGHDN and FVKESK. The CDR3 region has the DNA TGTGCCAGCAGCCAAGATTGGCGGGGTGAGCAGTTCTTC. Protein product: CASSQDWRGEQFF.

This clone was counted between two and nine times. V gene TRBV30 combines with J gene TRBJ1-1; 8 bases are shared with TRBD1. Germline CDR1 and CDR2: GTSNPN and SVGIG (reference sequence). CDR3 size: 12 residues. The ends lost 5 bases at V and 10 bases at J; junction bases unmatched: 9. The CDR3 bases are TGTGCCTGGGGGACAGGCGCCTTGGTAGCTTTCTTT. Translation gives CAWGTGALVAFF.

The chain links TRBV6-5 to TRBJ2-7; D is perhaps TRBD2 (7 bases). CDR1 and CDR2 from the germline V gene are MNHEY and SVGAGI. CDR3 length: 14 residues. The V and J ends lost 6 bases and 3 bases respectively, with 15 bases between them. The CDR3 region is CASSGGQGSYEQYF. As DNA, the CDR3 is TGTGCCAGCAGCGGGGGGCAGGGTAGCTACGAGCAGTACTTC.